Reported below is one T cell receptor beta chain. The sample originates from a study of blood T cell repertoires in COVID-19. Overall study: The United States, Italy and Spain provided the acute and convalescent COVID-19 samples. PBMCs, B-cell-depleted T cells, or T cells provided the cDNA or gDNA that made up the material.

Trimming took 6 bases from V and 2 from J; bases not matched to a gene: 3. Germline loops: CDR1 SGHTA, CDR2 FQGNSA. This CDR3 comprises 15 residues. In the authors' workflow: Counts of nucleated cells, estimated from reference gene primer amplification, were obtained. Method: immunoSEQ multiplex PCR; TCRdb's copy keeps in-frame clones and lacks some. V, J and clone size derive from that table, while D and trimming were established from the DNA sequence. Seen here are roughly 100,000 clones, nearly 90% observed once, and the top ten hold approximately 5.2%. The TCR comes from a woman of 80 years or more with active COVID-19. The sample was peripheral blood. The chain recombines TRBV7-2 with TRBJ2-3, with 12 nucleotides matching TRBD2. In DNA form, the CDR3 reads TGTGCCAGCAGATGGACTAGCGGGATCACAGATACGCAGTATTTT. It translates to CASRWTSGITDTQYF.